This section outlines one T cell receptor (beta chain) sequence together with its context. Its antigen is not yet known. There are no base qualities to consult, and no much larger clone falls within one base. This specimen belongs to a study of identical twins (dated by TCRdb to about 2016). Broadly, across the study: To test whether fetal clonotypes persist, this study deep-sequenced TCR alpha and beta repertoires from monozygotic twins, from unrelated adults of various ages, and from cord blood. To rule out contamination, the twin experiments were replicated at different times with different library preparation protocols.

Counted from cysteine to phenylalanine, this CDR3 has 14 amino acids. Kept here is only the CDR3 DNA, which spans 42 bases and is read in frame from base 1. Unmatched junction bases come to 5, with V trimmed by 6 bases and J by 4 bases. The germline V gene yields SGHTA for CDR1 and FQGNSA for CDR2. Only healthy Caucasian donors were included. Three pairs of female monozygotic twins, all aged roughly 18 to 29 years, were included in the twin cohort. The RNA used for TCR libraries was isolated from peripheral blood mononuclear cells. The paper's findings and limits, for the study overall: Compared with coincidental sharing between unrelated individuals, an excess of low generation-probability sequences was observed among out-of-frame TCR alpha sequences shared between twins. The excess sharing between twins in beta out-of-frame sequences was weaker because fewer shared sequences reduced the signal-to-noise ratio. Because the same donors could not be followed over many years, conclusions were based on cross-sectional statistical analysis. Zero-insertion analyses could be partly confounded by invariant T cells such as MAIT and iNKT, although diverse VJ usage argued against such confounding for most clonotypes. Abundant cord blood beta clonotypes had fewer insertions, young adult naive repertoires showed a similar but weaker trend, and memory repertoires showed no such trend. In monozygotic twins, recombination models systematically underestimated out-of-frame TCR alpha sharing, but the models matched the sharing seen between unrelated individuals.

Library prep was done by 5' RACE. This sample was sequenced with an Illumina HiSeq 2000. Template switching introduced a universal primer binding site; the final cDNA contained a unique molecular identifier, enabling accurate counting of TCR cDNA molecules. Specific primers in the conserved constant-segment region were used to synthesize first-strand cDNA for TCR alpha and beta chains. To control for contamination, every cDNA library carried two barcodes: a SMART-Mk sample barcode plus Illumina barcodes. TruSeq adapter sequences along with Illumina sample barcodes were introduced in two successive PCR steps. TCR alpha and beta cDNA libraries were sequenced on the Illumina HiSeq platform with custom primers. The original pipeline was this. Unique molecular identifiers were extracted from raw reads with MiGEC, and CDR3 positions were determined with MiXCR. For each individual, recombination models were inferred using an EM algorithm with the repgenHMM and IGoR tools. The tcR package in R was used for shared clonotype analysis, with sharing normalized by the product of cloneset sizes. Out-of-frame nonproductive sequences were analyzed to study raw recombination free of thymic and clonal selection effects. Using fastp at Q25 and MiXCR, TCRdb reprocessed the public reads and kept productive beta chains. Identical CDR3 protein sequences are pooled into one entry, listed with their most common genes and DNA. TCRdb, rather than the study authors, made the V and J calls. Here the sample has roughly 770,000 distinct CDR3 sequences; approximately 18% occur a single time. The top ten constitute around 13% of the sample.

These same records also appear under a second study, on T cells expressing NK-cell markers. The second investigation adds: TCR beta-chain repertoires were profiled in sorted CD3+CD56+NKG2C+, CD3+CD56+NKG2C- and CD3+CD56-NKG2C+ T-cell subsets from fewer than 10 donors. Seven of the eight sequenced donors were HCMV-seropositive and one was HCMV-seronegative. In several experiments an anti-gammadeltaTCR antibody was added to restrict sorting to alphabetaTCR-expressing T cells. In several donors, the dominant CD3+CD56+NKG2C+ clonotypes were found to rank among the top 10 CD8+ clonotypes and to make up about 1.0-7.5% of CD8+ T cells. Those dominant clonotypes were again the most abundant among CD3+CD56-NKG2C+ cells in several donors, at about 25-60.1%. Whether the expanded NKG2C-expressing T cell clones were specific for HCMV antigens was left unclear. Randomly selected healthy volunteers, three men and five women, were used as the eight sequenced donors. A commercial ELISA kit detecting HCMV-specific IgG in serum was used to determine HCMV serostatus. For a handful of donors, unsorted PBMC were also used to sequence bulk peripheral blood T-cell repertoires. Reads were demultiplexed and grouped by UMI with MIGEC, and clonotypes were assembled and quantified with MiTCR. To exclude erroneous sequences, any TCR cDNA sequence not supported by at least two reads was discarded. The tcR package was used for downstream repertoire analysis, and clonotypes were matched between fractions using CDR3 nucleotide sequence together with V segment. VDJmatch was used to annotate antigen specificity against VDJdb, with one amino acid substitution in CDR3 permitted.

The V gene is TRBV7-2 and the J gene is TRBJ2-7, and TRBD2 aligns with 11 junction nucleotides. This clonotype was obtained from a woman aged 18-29 years in good health. Material for sequencing was PBMCs. DNA sequence: TGTGCCAGCAGTCAACTAGCGGGGGCGTACGAGCAGTACTTC. This yields the protein CASSQLAGAYEQYF.